This is a list of T cell receptor beta chains from one sample in a study of technical replicates of blood from a few donors. Libraries were prepared by immunoSEQ multiplex PCR; TCRdb keeps only in-frame clonotypes and omits some of them. The top ten hold 0.35% to 0.4% of the sample, which has 79,000 or so clones, more than 85% seen once. Sequenced input: T cells isolated from PBMCs. These receptor sequences come from a human donor in good health. CDR3s include the opening cysteine and the closing phenylalanine or tryptophan. Each record gives: V gene, J gene, CDR3 protein.

V gene: TRBV5-4; J gene: TRBJ1-2; CDR3 protein: CASSYSFQGDYTF
V gene: TRBV4-1; J gene: TRBJ1-2; CDR3 protein: CASSHQFPGQGGGYGYTF
V gene: TRBV30; J gene: TRBJ1-1; CDR3 protein: CAWRLKTGAKSEAFF
V gene: TRBV27; J gene: TRBJ2-7; CDR3 protein: CASSLSQGTYEQYF
V gene: TRBV6-5; J gene: TRBJ2-2; CDR3 protein: CASSYEGFGELFF
V gene: TRBV19; J gene: TRBJ2-7; CDR3 protein: CASSTSGTSSYEQYF
V gene: TRBV5-5; J gene: TRBJ2-3; CDR3 protein: CASSLGTSGSTDTQYF
V gene: TRBV30; J gene: TRBJ1-2; CDR3 protein: CAWTRDRGNYGYTF
V gene: TRBV21-1; J gene: TRBJ2-2; CDR3 protein: CASSKAGCGTGELFF
V gene: TRBV19; J gene: TRBJ2-2; CDR3 protein: CASSIGGTGELFF
V gene: TRBV7-8; J gene: TRBJ1-1; CDR3 protein: CASSLGQGNTEAFF
V gene: TRBV7-3; J gene: TRBJ1-1; CDR3 protein: CASSTGAGGTEAFF
V gene: TRBV12-5; J gene: TRBJ2-1; CDR3 protein: CASGSGRAMVEVEQFF
V gene: TRBV5-5; J gene: TRBJ2-7; CDR3 protein: CASSLTHSYEQYF
V gene: TRBV7-2; J gene: TRBJ1-2; CDR3 protein: CASSLNRVHGYTF
V gene: TRBV5-1; J gene: TRBJ2-7; CDR3 protein: CASTGGSYEQYF
V gene: TRBV10-1; J gene: TRBJ2-3; CDR3 protein: CASSGTLGDTQYF
V gene: TRBV5-4; J gene: TRBJ1-1; CDR3 protein: CASSWGQNEAFF
V gene: TRBV2; J gene: TRBJ1-1; CDR3 protein: CASSRDRGTEAFF
V gene: TRBV9; J gene: TRBJ1-3; CDR3 protein: CASTPSGGPGNTIYF
V gene: TRBV2; J gene: TRBJ2-3; CDR3 protein: CASMDRPGWSTDTQYF
V gene: TRBV21-1; J gene: TRBJ2-3; CDR3 protein: CAGGPSRERFYTQYF
V gene: TRBV9; J gene: TRBJ2-2; CDR3 protein: CASSVGSDVTGELFF
V gene: TRBV5-1; J gene: TRBJ2-7; CDR3 protein: CASSLSTLAGPYEQYF
V gene: TRBV5-6; J gene: TRBJ2-3; CDR3 protein: CASSLELAAYLTDTQYF
V gene: TRBV6-5; J gene: TRBJ1-5; CDR3 protein: CASSSRGLNQPQHF
V gene: TRBV28; J gene: TRBJ2-7; CDR3 protein: CASQQGAIQLFYEQYF
V gene: TRBV5-1; J gene: TRBJ1-2; CDR3 protein: CASSLDGGGVYGYTF
V gene: TRBV27; J gene: TRBJ2-7; CDR3 protein: CASSLSGTAETYEQYF
V gene: TRBV2; J gene: TRBJ1-1; CDR3 protein: CASSEEVTGRIGAFF